The 22 T cell receptor beta chains below all came from one sample that was sequenced in a study of T cell responses to AZD1222 COVID-19 vaccine. Clones were sequenced by immunoSEQ multiplex PCR, and TCRdb holds only the in-frame ones, with some missing. The sample lists 110,000 to 150,000 clones; 85% to 95% were seen once. The sequenced sample was peripheral blood, obtained on day 0 of MenACWY control vaccination. These receptors all stem from an adult in good health.

The chain has TRBV7-9 and TRBJ1-1; TRBD1 is a possible D gene (5 bases). The V gene's germline CDR1 is SEHNR and CDR2 FQNEAQ (reference sequence). V gave up 1 base and J gave up 8 bases, with 14 bases separating them. CDR3 length: 14 amino acids. Here the CDR3 reads CASSLGGGVREAFF. The CDR3, as DNA: TGTGCCAGCAGCTTAGGGGGCGGAGTGAGGGAAGCTTTCTTT.

The chain employs TRBV5-1 and TRBJ2-2; 8 nucleotides agree with TRBD1. The CDR3 is made up of 16 amino acids. Germline lookup yields CDR1 SGHRS and CDR2 YFSETQ. Losses at the gene ends were 4 bases for V and 7 bases for J; bases not matched to a gene: 12. CDR3 protein: CASSPVVQGAIGELFF. CDR3 bases: TGCGCCAGCAGCCCGGTCGTCCAGGGGGCGATCGGGGAGCTGTTTTTT.

CDR3 residues: CASSFGPSYNEQFF. Written as DNA, the CDR3 is TGCGCCAGCAGCTTCGGACCCTCCTACAATGAGCAGTTCTTC. This rearrangement joins TRBV5-1 to TRBJ2-1; D gene unclear. The CDR3 consists of 14 residues. Germline V CDR1 and CDR2: SGHRS, YFSETQ. V lost 2 bases and J 0 bases, leaving 6 bases between the germline ends.

The genes are TRBV28 and TRBJ1-2, with 7 bases fitting TRBD1. The length of the CDR3 is 16 residues. V lost 1 base and J lost 2; bases outside the gene matches: 7. Germline-derived CDR1 and CDR2 are MDHEN and SYDVKM. The CDR3 DNA reads as TGTGCCAGCAGTTTATCTACAGGGGAGGGGAACTATGGCTACACCTTC. Its translation is CASSLSTGEGNYGYTF.

The chain employs TRBV6-2 or TRBV6-3 and TRBJ2-7; D might be TRBD1 (6 bases). The V and J ends lost 0 bases and 0 bases respectively, with 6 bases between them. The CDR3 has 14 amino acids. Germline V gene data show CDR1 as MNHEY and CDR2 as SVGEGT. The CDR3 nucleotides read TGTGCCAGCAGTTACTCGGACAGCTCCTACGAGCAGTACTTC. Residues: CASSYSDSSYEQYF.

The rearrangement joins TRBV6-5 to TRBJ1-1; 11 bases line up with TRBD1. The CDR3 length is 15 residues. V shed 2 bases and J 5 bases; nucleotides not matched to a gene: 4. Germline V gene data show CDR1 as MNHEY and CDR2 as SVGAGI. CDR3 loop: CASSYPGQGATEAFF. Here the CDR3 DNA reads TGTGCCAGCAGTTACCCTGGACAGGGGGCTACTGAAGCTTTCTTT.

This chain links TRBV4-1 with TRBJ2-1; TRBD2 matches 12 bases. V lost 0 bases, J lost 7 bases, and 7 bases stayed unmatched. Germline lookup yields CDR1 MGHRA and CDR2 YSYEKL. The CDR3 totals 17 residues. This chain's CDR3 is CASSQDTSGRRRNEQFF. The CDR3, as DNA: TGCGCCAGCAGCCAAGATACTAGCGGGAGGAGGCGGAATGAGCAGTTCTTC.

This clone has just one count. This chain links TRBV7-2 with TRBJ1-2; perhaps TRBD1 as D (6 bases). Per the germline V gene, CDR1 is SGHTA and CDR2 is FQGNSA. Trimming left V 5 bases short and J 3 bases short, with 13 bases between. CDR3 length: 14 residues. CDR3 residues: CASSPGATDYGYTF. DNA of the CDR3: TGTGCCAGCAGCCCGGGGGCAACGGACTATGGCTACACCTTC. Filled out from reference TRBV7-2 and TRBJ1-2, the complete variable domain reads GAGVSQSPSNKVTEKGKDVELRCDPISGHTALYWYRQSLGQGLEFLIYFQGNSAPDKSGLPSDRFSAERTGGSVSTLTIQRTQQEDSAVYLCASSPGATDYGYTFGSGTRLTVV.

This chain links TRBV7-2 with TRBJ2-3, with D hard to call. V was shortened by 5 bases and J by 3 bases, with 15 bases between the two germline ends. Per germline, CDR1 SGHTA and CDR2 FQGNSA. There are 15 residues in the CDR3. CDR3 nucleotides: TGTGCCAGCAGCCCTTTCTCGCTTAGAACAGATACGCAGTATTTT. Protein sequence: CASSPFSLRTDTQYF. The variable domain in full, completed from reference TRBV7-2 and TRBJ2-3, reads GAGVSQSPSNKVTEKGKDVELRCDPISGHTALYWYRQSLGQGLEFLIYFQGNSAPDKSGLPSDRFSAERTGGSVSTLTIQRTQQEDSAVYLCASSPFSLRTDTQYFGPGTRLTVL.

The chain recombines TRBV28 with TRBJ1-1; D unresolved. The CDR3 consists of 13 residues. V lost 8 bases to trimming and J lost 1 base, with 11 bases between them. The V gene's germline CDR1 is MDHEN and CDR2 SYDVKM. In nucleotides, the CDR3 is TGTGCCAGCCACCGACGCACGAACACTGAAGCTTTCTTT. Residues: CASHRRTNTEAFF.

The chain recombines TRBV13 with TRBJ2-2; 9 bases map to TRBD2. Germline loops: CDR1 PRHDT, CDR2 FYEKMQ (reference sequence). V was clipped by 0 bases and J by 6 bases; unmatched bases: 5. This CDR3 spans 16 amino acids. The chain's CDR3 is CASSLGVAGVAGELFF. For the CDR3, the DNA is TGTGCCAGCAGCTTAGGGGTAGCGGGAGTTGCCGGGGAGCTGTTTTTT.

The chain links TRBV10-2 to TRBJ2-7, with D uncertain. CDR3 length equals 12 residues. The germline V gene encodes CDR1 WSHSY and CDR2 SAAADI. The ends were cut back, 6 bases at V and 4 bases at J, with 10 bases in the middle. CDR3 sequence: CASSPMDYEQYF. The CDR3 coding sequence is TGCGCCAGCAGCCCGATGGATTACGAGCAGTACTTC.

The chain combines TRBV6-5 with TRBJ2-2; 7 nucleotides line up with TRBD2. Germline assignment: CDR1 MNHEY and CDR2 SVGAGI. This CDR3 is built from 15 residues. J was trimmed by 6 bases and V by 11 bases; bases with no gene match: 15. The CDR3 DNA follows: TGTGCCGGGGGGGTGTCGGTATCAATCCCCGGGGAGCTGTTTTTT. As protein: CAGGVSVSIPGELFF.

This chain joins TRBV10-2 and TRBJ2-1; TRBD2 might be the D (6 bases). V lost 2 bases and J lost 4, with 9 bases in between. Per germline, CDR1 WSHSY and CDR2 SAAADI. The CDR3 has 14 residues. The CDR3 protein is CASSEMTSYNEQFF. CDR3 coding DNA: TGCGCCAGCAGTGAGATGACTAGTTACAATGAGCAGTTCTTC.

The chain employs TRBV6-5 and TRBJ1-1, with D unresolved. The CDR3 extends over 15 amino acids. V lost 0 bases, J lost 4 bases, and 12 bases lay in between. Germline V gene data show CDR1 as MNHEY and CDR2 as SVGAGI. The DNA for the CDR3 is TGTGCCAGCAGTTACTCGAGCTTCTGGGGCACTGAAGCTTTCTTT. Translating gives CASSYSSFWGTEAFF.

The chain combines TRBV6-5 with TRBJ2-1; D call uncertain. There are 15 residues in the CDR3. V shed 10 bases and J shed 0 bases, with 16 bases lying between them. Germline V lookup: CDR1 MNHEY, CDR2 SVGAGI. CDR3 sequence reads: CATRTRRSSYNEQFF. Here the CDR3 DNA reads TGTGCCACCAGAACGAGACGGAGCTCCTACAATGAGCAGTTCTTC.

The V call is TRBV20-1, the J call TRBJ2-5, with D unclear. Trimming left V 1 base short and J 5 bases short, with 5 bases between. The CDR3 is 11 residues long. Per the germline V gene, CDR1 is DFQATT and CDR2 is SNEGSKA (reference sequence). Here the CDR3 reads CSARVLETQYF. CDR3 in DNA: TGCAGTGCTAGAGTTTTGGAGACCCAGTACTTC.

The chain carries TRBV24-1 and TRBJ1-1; 7 bases are shared with TRBD1. The CDR3 totals 13 residues. V shed 5 bases and J 4 bases; nucleotides not matched to a gene: 3. Germline assignment: CDR1 KGHDR and CDR2 SFDVKD. CDR3 in amino acids: CATSAGGGTEAFF. CDR3 sequence (DNA): TGTGCCACCAGTGCAGGGGGGGGCACTGAAGCTTTCTTT.

In its sample, this clone was seen many times. The CDR3 region is CASSRGNEQFF. The CDR3 bases are TGCGCCAGCAGCAGGGGCAATGAGCAGTTCTTC. V and J are TRBV5-1 and TRBJ2-1; D is perhaps TRBD1 (5 bases). The V gene lost 4 bases and the J gene lost 6 bases, with 5 bases spanning the gap. The germline gives CDR1 SGHRS, CDR2 YFSETQ. The CDR3 covers 11 residues. The whole variable domain, remainder taken from reference TRBV5-1 and TRBJ2-1, is KAGVTQTPRYLIKTRGQQVTLSCSPISGHRSVSWYQQTPGQGLQFLFEYFSETQRNKGNFPGRFSGRQFSNSRSEMNVSTLELGDSALYLCASSRGNEQFFGPGTRLTVL.

The chain carries TRBV18 and TRBJ1-5; unclear D gene. Trimming pared 3 bases from V and 2 bases from J, leaving 8 bases between. This CDR3 contains 14 residues. The V gene's germline CDR1 is KGHSH and CDR2 LQKENI. The CDR3, as DNA: TGTGCCAGCTCACCTTTTAGAGGCAATCAGCCCCAGCATTTT. It translates to CASSPFRGNQPQHF.

This chain links TRBV4-1 with TRBJ2-3; possible D gene TRBD1, 6 bases. V was clipped by 3 bases and J by 5 bases, with 15 bases between them. Germline values: CDR1 MGHRA, CDR2 YSYEKL. The CDR3 contains 15 residues. CDR3 bases: TGCGCCAGCAGCCAGATGACAGGAAACCAAGATACGCAGTATTTT. Amino acids: CASSQMTGNQDTQYF.

The chain employs TRBV11-3 and TRBJ2-3; TRBD2 matches at 13 bases. The J segment lost 1 base and the V segment lost 3 bases, leaving 4 bases of the junction unmatched. Germline V gene data show CDR1 as SGHNT and CDR2 as YENEEA. This CDR3 spans 17 amino acids. The CDR3 reads CASSLRGLAGGTDTQYF. CDR3 bases: TGTGCCAGCAGCTTGCGAGGACTAGCGGGGGGCACAGATACGCAGTATTTT.